Below, one T cell receptor (beta chain) is given with its context. Its antigen is as yet unknown. TCRdb keeps only in-frame clones here, not all; method: immunoSEQ multiplex PCR. The sample records some 1 million clones, around 76% being singletons. The data are from a study of shared clonotypes between healthy human individuals. General study findings and limits: Though the depth was large, rarefaction showed that sorted-subset sequencing was incomplete. The sole specimen, blood, was sampled, and tissue repertoires likely differ. Investigators expected sequencing depth to affect clonotype sharing among donors.

The sequencing sample was made of memory CD4+ T cells sorted from blood. Regarding subset: CD45RA-negative fraction. The receptor was derived from a man aged 18-30 years in good health.

The CDR3 region is CASSGDRGLFYTF. In nucleotides, the CDR3 is TGTGCCAGTAGTGGGGACAGGGGACTGTTCTACACCTTC. V and J are TRBV19 and TRBJ1-2; 10 positions agree with TRBD1. This CDR3 has 13 amino acids. Germline trimming cut 5 bases from V and 10 bases from J; bases unmatched to any gene: 7. Germline CDR1 LNHDA, CDR2 SQIVND (reference sequence). Supplemented by reference TRBV19 and TRBJ1-2, the full variable domain reads DGGITQSPKYLFRKEGQNVTLSCEQNLNHDAMYWYRQDPGQGLRLIYYSQIVNDFQKGDIAEGYSVSREKKESFPLTVTSAQKNPTAFYLCASSGDRGLFYTFGSGTRLTVV.